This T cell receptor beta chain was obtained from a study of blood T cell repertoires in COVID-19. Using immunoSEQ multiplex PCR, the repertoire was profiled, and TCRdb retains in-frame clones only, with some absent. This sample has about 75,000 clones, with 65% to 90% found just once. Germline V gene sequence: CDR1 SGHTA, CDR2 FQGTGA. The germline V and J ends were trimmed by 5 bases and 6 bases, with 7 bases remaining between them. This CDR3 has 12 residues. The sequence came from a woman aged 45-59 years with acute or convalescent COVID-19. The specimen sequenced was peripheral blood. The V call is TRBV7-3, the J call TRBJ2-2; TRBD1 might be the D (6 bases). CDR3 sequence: CASSGQSGELFF. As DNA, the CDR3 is TGTGCCAGCAGCGGACAGTCCGGGGAGCTGTTTTTT. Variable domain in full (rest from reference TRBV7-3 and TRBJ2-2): GAGVSQTPSNKVTEKGKYVELRCDPISGHTALYWYRQSLGQGPEFLIYFQGTGAADDSGLPNDRFFAVRPEGSVSTLKIQRTERGDSAVYLCASSGQSGELFFGEGSRLTVL.